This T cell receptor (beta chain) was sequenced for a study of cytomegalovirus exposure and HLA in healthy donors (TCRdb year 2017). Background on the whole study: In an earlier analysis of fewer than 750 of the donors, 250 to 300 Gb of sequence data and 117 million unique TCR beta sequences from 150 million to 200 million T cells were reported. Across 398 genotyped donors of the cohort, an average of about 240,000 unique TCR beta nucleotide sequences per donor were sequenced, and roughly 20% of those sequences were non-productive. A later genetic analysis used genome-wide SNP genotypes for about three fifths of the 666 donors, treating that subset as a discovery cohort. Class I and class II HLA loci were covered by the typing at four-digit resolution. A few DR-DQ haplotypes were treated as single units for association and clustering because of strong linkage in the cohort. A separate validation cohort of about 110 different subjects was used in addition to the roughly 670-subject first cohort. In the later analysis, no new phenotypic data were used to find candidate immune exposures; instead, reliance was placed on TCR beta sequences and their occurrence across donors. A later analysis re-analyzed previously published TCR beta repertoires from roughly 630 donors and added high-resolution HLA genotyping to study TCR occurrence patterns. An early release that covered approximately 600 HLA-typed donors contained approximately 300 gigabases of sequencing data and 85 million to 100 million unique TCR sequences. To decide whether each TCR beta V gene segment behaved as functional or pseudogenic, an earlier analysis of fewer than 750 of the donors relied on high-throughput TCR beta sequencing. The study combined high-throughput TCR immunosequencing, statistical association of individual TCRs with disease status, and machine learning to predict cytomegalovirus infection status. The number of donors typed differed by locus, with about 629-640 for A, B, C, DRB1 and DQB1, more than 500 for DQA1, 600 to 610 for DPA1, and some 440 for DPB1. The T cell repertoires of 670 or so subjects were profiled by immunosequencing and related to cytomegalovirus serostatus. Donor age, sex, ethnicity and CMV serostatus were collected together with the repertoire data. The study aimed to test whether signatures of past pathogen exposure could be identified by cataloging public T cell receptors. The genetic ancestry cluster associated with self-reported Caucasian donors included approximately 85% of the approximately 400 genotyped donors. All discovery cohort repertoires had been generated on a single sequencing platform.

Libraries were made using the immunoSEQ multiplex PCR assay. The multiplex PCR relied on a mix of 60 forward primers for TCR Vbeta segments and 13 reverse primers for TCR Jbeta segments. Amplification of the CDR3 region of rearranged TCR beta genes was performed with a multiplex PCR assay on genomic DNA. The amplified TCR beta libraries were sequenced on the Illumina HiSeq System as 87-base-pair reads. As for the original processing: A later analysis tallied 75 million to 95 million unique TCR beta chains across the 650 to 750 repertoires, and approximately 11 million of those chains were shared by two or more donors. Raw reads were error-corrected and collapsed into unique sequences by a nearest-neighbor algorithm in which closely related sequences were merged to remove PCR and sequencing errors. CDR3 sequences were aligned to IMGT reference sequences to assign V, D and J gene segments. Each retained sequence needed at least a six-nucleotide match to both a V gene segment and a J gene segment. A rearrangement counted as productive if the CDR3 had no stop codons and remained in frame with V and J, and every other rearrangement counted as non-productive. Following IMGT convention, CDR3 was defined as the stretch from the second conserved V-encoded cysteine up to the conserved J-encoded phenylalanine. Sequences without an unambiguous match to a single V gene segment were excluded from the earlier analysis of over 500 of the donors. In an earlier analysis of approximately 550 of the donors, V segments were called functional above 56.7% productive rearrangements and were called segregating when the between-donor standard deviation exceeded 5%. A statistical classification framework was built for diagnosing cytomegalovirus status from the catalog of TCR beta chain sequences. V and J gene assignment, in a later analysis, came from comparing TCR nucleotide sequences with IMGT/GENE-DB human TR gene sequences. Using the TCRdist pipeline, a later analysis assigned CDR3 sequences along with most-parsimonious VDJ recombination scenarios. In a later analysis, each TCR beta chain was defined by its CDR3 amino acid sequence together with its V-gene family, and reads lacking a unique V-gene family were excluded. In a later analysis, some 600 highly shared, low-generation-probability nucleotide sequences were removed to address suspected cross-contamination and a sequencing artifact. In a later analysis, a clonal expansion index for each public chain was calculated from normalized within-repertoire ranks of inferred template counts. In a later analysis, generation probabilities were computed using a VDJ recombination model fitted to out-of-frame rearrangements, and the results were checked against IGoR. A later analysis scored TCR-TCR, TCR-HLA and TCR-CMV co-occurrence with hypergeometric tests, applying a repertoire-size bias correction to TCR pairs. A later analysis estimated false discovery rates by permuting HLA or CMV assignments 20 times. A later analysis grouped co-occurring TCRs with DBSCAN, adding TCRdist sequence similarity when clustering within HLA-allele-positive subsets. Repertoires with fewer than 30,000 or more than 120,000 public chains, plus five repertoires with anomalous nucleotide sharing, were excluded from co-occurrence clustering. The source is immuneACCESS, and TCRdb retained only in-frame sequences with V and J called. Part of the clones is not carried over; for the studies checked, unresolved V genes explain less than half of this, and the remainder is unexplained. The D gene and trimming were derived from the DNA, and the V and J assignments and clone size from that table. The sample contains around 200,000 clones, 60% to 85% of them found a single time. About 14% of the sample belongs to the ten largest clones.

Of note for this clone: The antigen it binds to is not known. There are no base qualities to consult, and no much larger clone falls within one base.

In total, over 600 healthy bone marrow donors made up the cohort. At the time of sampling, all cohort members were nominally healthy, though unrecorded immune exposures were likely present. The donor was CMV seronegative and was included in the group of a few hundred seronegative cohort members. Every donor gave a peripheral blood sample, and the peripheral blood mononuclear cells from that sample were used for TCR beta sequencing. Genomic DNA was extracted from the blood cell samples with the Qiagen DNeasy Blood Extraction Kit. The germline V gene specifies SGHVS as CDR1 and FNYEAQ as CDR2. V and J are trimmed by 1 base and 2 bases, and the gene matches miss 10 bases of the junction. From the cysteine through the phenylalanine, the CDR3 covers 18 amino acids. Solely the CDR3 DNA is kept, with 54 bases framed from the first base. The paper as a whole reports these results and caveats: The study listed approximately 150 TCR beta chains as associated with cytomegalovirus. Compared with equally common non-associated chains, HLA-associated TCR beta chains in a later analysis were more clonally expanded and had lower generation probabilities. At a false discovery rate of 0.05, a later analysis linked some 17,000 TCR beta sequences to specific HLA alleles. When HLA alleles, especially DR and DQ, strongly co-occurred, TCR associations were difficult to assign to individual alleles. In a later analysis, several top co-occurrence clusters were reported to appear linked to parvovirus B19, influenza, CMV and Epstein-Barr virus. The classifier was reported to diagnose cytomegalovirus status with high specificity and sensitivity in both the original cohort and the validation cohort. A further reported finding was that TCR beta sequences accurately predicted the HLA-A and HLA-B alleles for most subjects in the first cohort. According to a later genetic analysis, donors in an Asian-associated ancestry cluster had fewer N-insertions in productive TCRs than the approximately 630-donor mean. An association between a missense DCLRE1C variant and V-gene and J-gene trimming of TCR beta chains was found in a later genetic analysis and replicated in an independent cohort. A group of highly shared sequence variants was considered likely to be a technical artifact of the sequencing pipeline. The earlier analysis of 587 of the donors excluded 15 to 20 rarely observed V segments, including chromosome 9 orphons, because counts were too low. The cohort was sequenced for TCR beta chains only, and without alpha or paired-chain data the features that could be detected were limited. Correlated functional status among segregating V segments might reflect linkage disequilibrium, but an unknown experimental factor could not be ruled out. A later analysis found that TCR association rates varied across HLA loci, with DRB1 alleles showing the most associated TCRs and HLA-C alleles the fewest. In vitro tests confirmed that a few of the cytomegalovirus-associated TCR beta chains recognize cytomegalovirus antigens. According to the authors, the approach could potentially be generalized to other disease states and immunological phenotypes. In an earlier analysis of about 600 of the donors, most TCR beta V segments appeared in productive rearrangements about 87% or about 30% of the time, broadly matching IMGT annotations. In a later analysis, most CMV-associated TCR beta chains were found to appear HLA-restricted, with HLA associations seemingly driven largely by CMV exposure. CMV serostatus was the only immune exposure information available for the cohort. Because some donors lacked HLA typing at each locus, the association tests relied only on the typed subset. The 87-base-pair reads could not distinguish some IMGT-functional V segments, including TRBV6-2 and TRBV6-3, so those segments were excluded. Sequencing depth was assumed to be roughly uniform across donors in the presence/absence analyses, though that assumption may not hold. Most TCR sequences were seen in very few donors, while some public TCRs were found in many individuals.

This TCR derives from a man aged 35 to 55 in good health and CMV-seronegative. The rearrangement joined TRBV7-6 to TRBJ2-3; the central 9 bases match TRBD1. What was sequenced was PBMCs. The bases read TGTGCCAGCAGCTTAGAAGCTGCGGGACAGGGTTTCACAGATACGCAGTATTTT. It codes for CASSLEAAGQGFTDTQYF. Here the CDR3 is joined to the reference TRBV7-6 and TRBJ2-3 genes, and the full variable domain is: GAGVSQSPRYKVTKRGQDVALRCDPISGHVSLYWYRQALGQGPEFLTYFNYEAQQDKSGLPNDRFSAERPEGSISTLTIQRTEQRDSAMYRCASSLEAAGQGFTDTQYFGPGTRLTVL.